Below, 25 T cell receptor beta chains from the same sample are listed, as sequenced in a study of cytomegalovirus exposure and HLA in healthy donors. The study ran its PCR with 60 Vbeta and 13 Jbeta primers. Using immunoSEQ multiplex PCR, the repertoire was profiled, and TCRdb retains in-frame clones only, with some absent. The data show more than 150,000 clones, with roughly 73% seen just once and about 7.6% held by the top ten. Specimen: PBMCs. Receptors originate from a woman aged 35 to 49 in good health and CMV-seropositive.

The chain carries TRBV9 and TRBJ2-5; TRBD2 might be the D (6 bases). The V end lost 4 bases, the J end lost 1 base, and 14 bases lay between the germline ends. The CDR3 runs to 15 residues. The germline V gene has CDR1 SGDLS and CDR2 YYNGEE. CDR3 DNA: TGTGCCAGCAGCCCCCGGGGGTTTCTCCAAGAGACCCAGTACTTC. The encoded protein is CASSPRGFLQETQYF.

The rearrangement links TRBV28 to TRBJ1-1; 9 nucleotides match TRBD1. Germline CDR1 reads MDHEN; CDR2 reads SYDVKM. V trimming: 3 bases; J trimming: 5 bases; junction bases outside the gene matches: 13. The length of the CDR3 is 17 residues. The CDR3: CASSFLFRGQGGTEAFF. The CDR3 coding sequence is TGTGCCAGCAGTTTTTTGTTTAGGGGACAGGGAGGAACTGAAGCTTTCTTT.

The gene calls are TRBV5-4 and TRBJ1-2, with D maybe TRBD1 (6 bases). Trimming left V 2 bases short and J 6 bases short, with 17 bases between. CDR1 and CDR2 (germline): SGHNT, YYREEE (reference sequence). CDR3 length: 15 amino acids. CDR3 region: CASSFGRDKLDGYTF. The CDR3 coding sequence is TGTGCCAGCAGCTTCGGCCGGGACAAACTGGATGGCTACACCTTC.

The V and J genes are TRBV9 and TRBJ2-3; 11 nucleotides agree with TRBD2. Germline values: CDR1 SGDLS, CDR2 YYNGEE. Unmatched junction bases numbered 2, after V lost 3 bases and J lost 2 bases. The CDR3 is made up of 15 amino acids. CDR3 sequence (DNA): TGTGCCAGCAGCGCGGGACTAGCGGACACAGATACGCAGTATTTT. The encoded protein is CASSAGLADTDTQYF.

CDR3 in amino acids: CAISPGTGELFF. CDR3 in DNA: TGTGCCATCAGTCCAGGGACCGGGGAGCTGTTTTTT. The J gene is TRBJ2-2, the V gene TRBV10-3; D possibly corresponds to TRBD1 (5 bases). The V end was cut by 5 bases, the J end by 5 bases, with 6 bases between. Germline-derived CDR1 and CDR2 are ENHRY and SYGVKD. This CDR3 has 12 amino acids.

V and J are TRBV2 and TRBJ2-5; D gene unclear. The CDR3 sequence is 13 residues long. In germline, CDR1 is SNHLY, CDR2 FYNNEI. V was cut by 2 bases and J by 3 bases, with 7 bases left in between. CDR3 bases: TGTGCCAGCAGTGAATCTGGAGAAGAGACCCAGTACTTC. Protein sequence: CASSESGEETQYF.

J is TRBJ1-2 and V is TRBV18; the match to TRBD1 covers 7 bases. The CDR3 consists of 15 residues. Germline loops: CDR1 KGHSH, CDR2 LQKENI. J lost 0 bases, V lost 3 bases, and 4 bases had no gene match. The DNA of the CDR3 is TGTGCCAGCTCACCTCGACAGGGAGCTAACTATGGCTACACCTTC. It encodes CASSPRQGANYGYTF.

This chain connects TRBV7-2 to TRBJ2-7, with 16 bases identical to TRBD2. After removal of 9 bases from V and 4 bases from J, the junction contained 12 bases not matched to a gene. The CDR3 runs 17 residues. In germline, CDR1 is SGHTA, CDR2 FQGNSA. The CDR3 DNA reads TGTGCCAGACTTCCGGGACTAGCGGGAGGGCCATTGTACGAGCAGTACTTC. Its translation is CARLPGLAGGPLYEQYF.

The chain couples TRBV7-2 to TRBJ2-7; the match to TRBD2 covers 8 bases. This CDR3 is built from 15 residues. CDR1 and CDR2 (germline): SGHTA, FQGNSA. The junction had 13 bases not matched to a gene; V was cut back by 5 bases and J by 7 bases. CDR3 protein: CASSTTRGGFGEQYF. The CDR3 bases are TGTGCCAGCAGCACTACCCGGGGGGGGTTTGGGGAGCAGTACTTC. The variable domain in full, completed from reference TRBV7-2 and TRBJ2-7, reads GAGVSQSPSNKVTEKGKDVELRCDPISGHTALYWYRQSLGQGLEFLIYFQGNSAPDKSGLPSDRFSAERTGGSVSTLTIQRTQQEDSAVYLCASSTTRGGFGEQYFGPGTRLTVT.

The V gene is TRBV27, the J gene TRBJ2-1; 7 bases agree with TRBD1. The junction had 9 bases not matched to a gene; V was cut back by 8 bases and J by 2 bases. Per the germline V gene, CDR1 is MNHEY and CDR2 is SMNVEV (reference sequence). The CDR3 length is 15 residues. This chain's CDR3 is CASVGDSEPYNEQFF. In nucleotides, the CDR3 is TGTGCCAGCGTTGGGGACAGTGAGCCCTACAATGAGCAGTTCTTC.

The CDR3 region has the DNA TGTGCCAGCAGCGTACAGGCCAATGAGCAGTTCTTC. Its protein product is CASSVQANEQFF. The rearrangement uses TRBV9 and TRBJ2-1, with unresolved D. CDR3 length equals 12 residues. From germline, CDR1 is SGDLS and CDR2 YYNGEE. Trimming cost V 1 base and J 6 bases, with 5 bases left between them.

The rearrangement uses TRBV19 and TRBJ2-2; the match to TRBD2 covers 13 bases. This CDR3 is 16 amino acids long. Germline V gene sequence: CDR1 LNHDA, CDR2 SQIVND (reference sequence). The junction had 2 bases not matched to a gene; V was cut back by 6 bases and J by 1 base. CDR3 coding DNA: TGTGCCAGTAGCCGACTAGCGGGAGGGAACACCGGGGAGCTGTTTTTT. It translates to CASSRLAGGNTGELFF.

This clone was picked up a small number of times. This sequence joins TRBV5-1 and TRBJ1-1, with D tentatively TRBD1 (6 bases). The CDR3 has 15 amino acids. CDR1 and CDR2 from the germline V gene are SGHRS and YFSETQ. V was pared by 3 bases and J by 0 bases, with 12 bases between. CDR3 residues: CASSSSGGLNTEAFF. The CDR3 DNA follows: TGCGCCAGCAGCTCATCCGGGGGGCTGAACACTGAAGCTTTCTTT.

The V and J genes are TRBV14 and TRBJ2-5; a possible D gene is TRBD1 (6 bases). Germline V gene data show CDR1 as SGHDN and CDR2 as FVKESK. V shed 6 bases and J shed 8 bases, with 13 bases lying between them. The CDR3 loop spans 12 amino acids. The CDR3 coding sequence is TGTGCCAGCAGTCCAGGGGTTTCAACCCAGTACTTC. Translating gives CASSPGVSTQYF.

This sequence joins TRBV29-1 and TRBJ2-1, with D possibly being TRBD2 (6 bases). Trimming took off 6 bases at V and 0 bases at J, with 12 bases between the two ends. The CDR3 is 14 amino acids. The germline CDR1 and CDR2 sequences are SQVTM and ANQGSEA. The CDR3 coding sequence is TGCAGCGTCAATAGCGGAAGCTCCTACAATGAGCAGTTCTTC. Translating gives CSVNSGSSYNEQFF.

V is TRBV27 and J is TRBJ2-6, with 9 bases lining up with TRBD1. With 6 bases clipped from V and 1 base from J, the junction kept 7 bases outside the gene matches. The CDR3 loop spans 17 amino acids. Germline V lookup: CDR1 MNHEY, CDR2 SMNVEV (reference sequence). CDR3 sequence (DNA): TGTGCCAGCAGGCGGGACAGGGTTTTTTCTGGGGCCAACGTCCTGACTTTC. Its protein product is CASRRDRVFSGANVLTF.

The sample holds a few counts of this clone. The rearrangement links TRBV6-1 to TRBJ1-1, with 8 bases fitting TRBD1. The length of the CDR3 is 15 residues. J gave up 4 bases and V 0 bases, and 4 bases lay outside the gene matches. The germline V gene encodes CDR1 MNHNS and CDR2 SASEGT. In DNA, the CDR3 is TGTGCCAGCAGTGAAGCGCCAGGGGGCCGCACTGAAGCTTTCTTT. As protein: CASSEAPGGRTEAFF.

V and J are TRBV29-1 and TRBJ1-1; TRBD1 matches 7 bases. The CDR3 sequence is 13 residues long. V was pared by 5 bases and J by 1 base, with 4 bases of the junction left unmatched. Per the germline V gene, CDR1 is SQVTM and CDR2 is ANQGSEA. CDR3 DNA: TGCAGCGTTCCTGGGACAGCGAACACTGAAGCTTTCTTT. It encodes CSVPGTANTEAFF.

This clone was found a few times. The chain combines TRBV4-1 with TRBJ1-1; TRBD1 matches at 8 bases. The J segment lost 2 bases and the V segment lost 3 bases, leaving 5 bases of the junction unmatched. CDR3 length: 15 residues. Germline CDR1 reads MGHRA; CDR2 reads YSYEKL. For the CDR3, the DNA is TGCGCCAGCAGCCACCCTGGACAGGGAAACACTGAAGCTTTCTTT. This sequence encodes CASSHPGQGNTEAFF.

The J gene is TRBJ2-5, the V gene TRBV7-2; 7 bases map to TRBD2. The junction had 13 bases not matched to a gene; V was cut back by 4 bases and J by 5 bases. The CDR3 has 16 amino acids. Germline V lookup: CDR1 SGHTA, CDR2 FQGNSA. The CDR3 DNA reads as TGTGCCAGCAGCTCGCCCCCGGGACTACCGGTGGAGACCCAGTACTTC. The encoded protein is CASSSPPGLPVETQYF.

V usage is TRBV4-1 and J usage is TRBJ2-5; the D is unclear. The CDR3 length is 15 residues. The V end was cut by 0 bases, the J end by 5 bases, with 13 bases between. CDR1 is MGHRA and CDR2 is YSYEKL in the germline V gene. CDR3 protein: CASSQDVHSRETQYF. The CDR3 DNA follows: TGCGCCAGCAGCCAAGATGTTCATAGCCGGGAGACCCAGTACTTC.

The V call is TRBV2, the J call TRBJ2-5; D may be TRBD2 (6 bases). Germline V CDR1 and CDR2: SNHLY, FYNNEI. V was pared by 6 bases and J by 4 bases, with 9 bases between. This CDR3 contains 12 residues. Written as DNA, the CDR3 is TGTGCCAGCAGCAGACTAGTAGAGACCCAGTACTTC. It codes for CASSRLVETQYF.

V and J are TRBV2 and TRBJ2-7, with a tentative D call TRBD2 (6 bases). V was trimmed by 7 bases and J by 5 bases, leaving 18 bases between them. The CDR3 is 14 residues long. Germline lookup yields CDR1 SNHLY and CDR2 FYNNEI. The CDR3 coding sequence is TGTGCCAGCAATCTTCGGGCGGGGCGGCACGAGCAGTACTTC. Residues: CASNLRAGRHEQYF.

This clone was seen only a few times. V is TRBV2 and J is TRBJ1-1; 9 nucleotides line up with TRBD1. The junction had 6 bases not matched to a gene; V was cut back by 5 bases and J by 5 bases. CDR3 size: 14 residues. The germline CDR1 and CDR2 sequences are SNHLY and FYNNEI. The CDR3 spells CASSQQGADTEAFF. As DNA, the CDR3 is TGTGCCAGCAGTCAACAGGGGGCCGATACTGAAGCTTTCTTT.

This clone was seen only a few times. The chain joins TRBV5-4 to TRBJ1-2; the D gene is possibly TRBD1 (6 bases). The V gene's germline CDR1 is SGHNT and CDR2 YYREEE (reference sequence). Deletions cut 1 base from V and 6 bases from J, with 10 bases between. CDR3 length: 13 residues. The CDR3 DNA reads as TGTGCCAGCAGCTTGCAGGGGAAAAATGGCTACACCTTC. Protein: CASSLQGKNGYTF. Drawing the rest from reference TRBV5-4 and TRBJ1-2, the complete variable domain is ETGVTQSPTHLIKTRGQQVTLRCSSQSGHNTVSWYQQALGQGPQFIFQYYREEENGRGNFPPRFSGLQFPNYSSELNVNALELDDSALYLCASSLQGKNGYTFGSGTRLTVV.